A single sample gave rise to the 12 T cell receptor beta chains below, sequenced in a study of T-cell reconstitution after alpha-beta-depleted transplantation in children. Preparation of the TCRbeta library used unique molecular identifiers. TCRdb called the PCR reads again in MiXCR, with one record for every CDR3 protein. The repertoire has around 370,000 distinct CDR3 sequences, 9% to 12% of them found once; the top ten carry around 2.4%. The material was PBMCs from the stem cell graft donor, obtained from the stem cell graft. Receptors were obtained from a human donor who donated a stem cell graft to a child with acute lymphoblastic leukemia.

The chain couples TRBV4-2 to TRBJ1-4; 11 bases align to TRBD1. The V gene end was trimmed by 6 bases and the J gene end by 7 bases; junction bases not matched to a gene: 4. This CDR3 is 14 amino acids long. Germline CDR1 and CDR2: LGHNA and YNFKEQ. The CDR3 region has the DNA TGTGCCAGCAGAAAGGACAGGGGGCGTGAAAAACTGTTTTTT. Translating gives CASRKDRGREKLFF.

This clonotype was counted only a few times. This chain uses TRBV12-3 or TRBV12-4 with TRBJ2-1, with 13 bases identical to TRBD2. With 4 bases clipped from V and 7 bases from J, the junction kept 7 bases outside the gene matches. There are 16 residues in the CDR3. The CDR3 spells CASSSRRLAGGNEQFF. In nucleotides, the CDR3 is TGTGCCAGCAGTTCCCGAAGACTAGCGGGGGGAAATGAGCAGTTCTTC.

This clonotype has at least ten counts. The V call is TRBV7-2, the J call TRBJ2-5, with a weak D call TRBD1 (5 bases). Germline V CDR1 and CDR2: SGHTA, FQGNSA. With 1 base removed from V and 9 bases from J, the gap between germline ends came to 15 bases. The CDR3 covers 14 residues. The CDR3 sequence: CASSLGVRDRAQYF. CDR3 DNA sequence: TGTGCCAGCAGCTTAGGGGTCAGGGATCGAGCCCAGTACTTC.

There are many counts of this clonotype. The V and J genes are TRBV12-3 or TRBV12-4 and TRBJ2-7; D remains ambiguous. The CDR3 is 12 amino acids. V lost 3 bases and J lost 2, with 5 bases in between. CDR3 DNA sequence: TGTGCCAGCAGTTTTGGGACCTACGAGCAGTACTTC. The encoded protein is CASSFGTYEQYF.

The rearrangement links TRBV28 to TRBJ2-1, with TRBD2 matching 9 bases. The CDR3 loop spans 19 amino acids. Germline CDR1 and CDR2: MDHEN and SYDVKM. V lost 3 bases, J lost 0 bases, and 12 bases stayed unmatched. The CDR3 sequence is CASSFDVAGDRSSYNEQFF. The CDR3 DNA reads TGTGCCAGCAGTTTTGACGTAGCGGGAGACAGAAGCTCCTACAATGAGCAGTTCTTC.

A few counts support this clonotype. The V call is TRBV27, the J call TRBJ2-2; 8 bases align to TRBD2. CDR3 size: 20 residues. V trimming: 6 bases; J trimming: 2 bases; junction bases outside the gene matches: 20. Germline values: CDR1 MNHEY, CDR2 SMNVEV (reference sequence). CDR3 region: CASSRNERGFTQENTGELFF. For the CDR3, the DNA is TGTGCCAGCAGCCGAAACGAGCGGGGGTTTACTCAAGAAAACACCGGGGAGCTGTTTTTT.

The chain's CDR3 is CASSLASGGSVVGELFF. In nucleotides, the CDR3 is TGTGCCAGCAGCTTGGCGTCGGGGGGCAGCGTGGTGGGGGAGCTGTTTTTT. This chain joins TRBV5-4 and TRBJ2-2, with D tentatively TRBD2 (7 bases). The CDR3 covers 17 residues. Germline-derived CDR1 and CDR2 are SGHNT and YYREEE (reference sequence). Trimming took 0 bases from V and 8 from J, leaving 20 bases between them.

This chain joins TRBV10-3 and TRBJ1-5; 9 nucleotides match TRBD1. V lost 6 bases to trimming and J lost 2 bases; unmatched junction nucleotides: 2. CDR1 ENHRY and CDR2 SYGVKD come from the germline V gene. This CDR3 contains 14 residues. The CDR3 coding sequence is TGTGCCATCAGAGGGGACAGGGGCAATCAGCCCCAGCATTTT. Its translation is CAIRGDRGNQPQHF.

This clonotype was picked up a small number of times. V gene TRBV24-1 combines with J gene TRBJ2-1; D call uncertain. Germline V gives CDR1 KGHDR, CDR2 SFDVKD. There are 16 residues in the CDR3. Between the trimmed V and J ends, which lost 2 bases and 0 bases, there was a span of 10 bases. Here the CDR3 reads CATSDSRGSSYNEQFF. CDR3 sequence (DNA): TGTGCCACCAGTGATTCTAGAGGCAGCTCCTACAATGAGCAGTTCTTC.

This clonotype appeared a few times. The V and J genes are TRBV5-6 and TRBJ2-5; 10 bases agree with TRBD2. Germline loops: CDR1 SGHDT, CDR2 YYEEEE. CDR3 length: 15 residues. V lost 5 bases and J lost 2; bases outside the gene matches: 6. In DNA, the CDR3 is TGTGCCAGCAGTGTCCGGACTAGCGGACAAGAGACCCAGTACTTC. Translated: CASSVRTSGQETQYF.

This chain joins TRBV7-2 and TRBJ2-5; D may match TRBD1 or TRBD2 (5 bases each). Germline CDR1 and CDR2: SGHTA and FQGNSA. Trimming pared 5 bases from V and 4 bases from J, leaving 14 bases between. The CDR3 covers 14 residues. Here the CDR3 reads CASSTGPPGETQYF. The CDR3 nucleotides read TGTGCCAGCAGCACGGGACCCCCCGGAGAGACCCAGTACTTC.

This clonotype has only a few counts. The chain joins TRBV15 to TRBJ2-2, with D unresolved. V lost 5 bases to trimming and J lost 1 base, with 8 bases between them. Germline V gene lookup returns CDR1 LNHNV and CDR2 YYDKDF (reference sequence). The CDR3 is 14 amino acids. The CDR3 spells CATSSRENTGELFF. For the CDR3, the DNA is TGTGCCACCAGCTCGCGAGAGAACACCGGGGAGCTGTTTTTT.